This T cell receptor (beta chain) was identified during a study of cytomegalovirus exposure and HLA in healthy donors. Study results and caveats: Earlier analysis found most TCR beta V segments productive about 87% or about 30% of the time. Immune exposure information comprised only CMV serostatus. Most TCRs appeared rarely, but some public TCRs recurred in many donors. In a later analysis, the majority of CMV-associated beta chains seemingly showed HLA restriction.

PCR employed 60 Vbeta and 13 Jbeta primers. TCRdb's table, derived via immunoSEQ multiplex PCR, lists solely in-frame clones and lacks some. The data contain about 120,000 clones, 60% to 85% of them seen just once; the ten biggest clones take up roughly 1.2%. For this clone: Its antigen is still unknown. Other DNA sequences in this sample translate to the same CDR3.

Germline V gene data show CDR1 as SQVTM and CDR2 as ANQGSEA. V dropped 3 bases and J dropped 2 bases, with 10 bases sitting between them. This CDR3 is 13 amino acids long. V gene TRBV29-1 combines with J gene TRBJ1-2; TRBD1 is a possible D gene (6 bases). The sequence was collected from a female donor in good health and CMV-seronegative. The sequencing input was PBMCs. CDR3 protein: CSVEGAGNYGYTF. DNA of the CDR3: TGCAGCGTTGAGGGGGCAGGGAACTATGGCTACACCTTC. The whole variable domain, filled in from reference TRBV29-1 and TRBJ1-2, reads SAVISQKPSRDICQRGTSLTIQCQVDSQVTMMFWYRQQPGQSLTLIATANQGSEATYESGFVIDKFPISRPNLTFSTLTVSNMSPEDSSIYLCSVEGAGNYGYTFGSGTRLTVV.